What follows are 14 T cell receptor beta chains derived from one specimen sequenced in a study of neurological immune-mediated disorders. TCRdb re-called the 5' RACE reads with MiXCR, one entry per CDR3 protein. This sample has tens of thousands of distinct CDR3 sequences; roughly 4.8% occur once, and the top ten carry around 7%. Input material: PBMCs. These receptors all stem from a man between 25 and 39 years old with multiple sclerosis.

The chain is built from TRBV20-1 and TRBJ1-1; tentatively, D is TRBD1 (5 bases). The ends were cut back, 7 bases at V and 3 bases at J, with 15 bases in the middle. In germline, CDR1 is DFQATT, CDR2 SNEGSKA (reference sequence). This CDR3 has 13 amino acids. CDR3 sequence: CSVTRGGYTEAFF. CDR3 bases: TGCAGTGTTACAAGGGGCGGGTACACTGAAGCTTTCTTT.

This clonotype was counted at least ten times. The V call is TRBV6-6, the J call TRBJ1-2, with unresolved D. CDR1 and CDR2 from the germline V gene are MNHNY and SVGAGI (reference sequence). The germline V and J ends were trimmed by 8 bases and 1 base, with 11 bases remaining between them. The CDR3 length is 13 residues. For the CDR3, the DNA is TGTGCCAGCCTAGCAGGAGATAACTATGGCTACACCTTC. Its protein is CASLAGDNYGYTF.

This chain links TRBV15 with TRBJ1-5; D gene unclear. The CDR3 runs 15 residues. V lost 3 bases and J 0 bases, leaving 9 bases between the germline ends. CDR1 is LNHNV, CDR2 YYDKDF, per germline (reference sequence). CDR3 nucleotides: TGTGCCACCAGCAGCGGACGTGGTAGCAATCAGCCCCAGCATTTT. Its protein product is CATSSGRGSNQPQHF.

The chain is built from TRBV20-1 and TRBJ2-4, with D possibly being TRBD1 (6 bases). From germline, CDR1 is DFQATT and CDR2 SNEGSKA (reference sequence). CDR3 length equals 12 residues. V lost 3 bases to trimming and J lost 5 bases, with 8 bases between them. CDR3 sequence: CSASPGENIQYF. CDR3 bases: TGCAGTGCTAGCCCAGGGGAAAACATTCAGTACTTC.

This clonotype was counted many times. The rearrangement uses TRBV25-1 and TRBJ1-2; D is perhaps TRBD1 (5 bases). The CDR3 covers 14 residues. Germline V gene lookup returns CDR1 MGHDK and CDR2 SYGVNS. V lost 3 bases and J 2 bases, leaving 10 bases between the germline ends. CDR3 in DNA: TGTGCCAGCAGTGACCCAGGGCCGAACTATGGCTACACCTTC. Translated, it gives CASSDPGPNYGYTF.

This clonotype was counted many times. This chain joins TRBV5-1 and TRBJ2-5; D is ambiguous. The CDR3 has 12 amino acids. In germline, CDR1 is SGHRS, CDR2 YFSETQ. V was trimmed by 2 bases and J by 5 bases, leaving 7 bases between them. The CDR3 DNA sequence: TGCGCCAGCAGCTTTCAGGAGGAGACCCAGTACTTC. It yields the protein CASSFQEETQYF.

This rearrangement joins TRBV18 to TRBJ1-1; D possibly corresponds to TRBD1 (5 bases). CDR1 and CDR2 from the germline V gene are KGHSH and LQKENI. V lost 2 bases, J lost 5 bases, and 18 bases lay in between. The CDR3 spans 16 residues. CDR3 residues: CASSPSQGRLSTEAFF. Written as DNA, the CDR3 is TGTGCCAGCTCACCATCCCAGGGACGGTTGTCGACTGAAGCTTTCTTT.

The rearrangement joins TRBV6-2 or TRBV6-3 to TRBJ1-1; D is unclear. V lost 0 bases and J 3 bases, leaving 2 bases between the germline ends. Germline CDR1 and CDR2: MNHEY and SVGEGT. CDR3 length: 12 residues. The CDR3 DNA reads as TGTGCCAGCAGTTACTCTTACACTGAAGCTTTCTTT. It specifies CASSYSYTEAFF.

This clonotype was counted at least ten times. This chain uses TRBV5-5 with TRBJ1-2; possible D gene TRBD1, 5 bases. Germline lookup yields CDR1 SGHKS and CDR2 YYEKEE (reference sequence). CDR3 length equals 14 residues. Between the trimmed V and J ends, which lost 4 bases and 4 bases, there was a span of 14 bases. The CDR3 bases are TGTGCCAGCAGCGAACCAGGGCGCGGCTATGGCTACACCTTC. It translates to CASSEPGRGYGYTF.

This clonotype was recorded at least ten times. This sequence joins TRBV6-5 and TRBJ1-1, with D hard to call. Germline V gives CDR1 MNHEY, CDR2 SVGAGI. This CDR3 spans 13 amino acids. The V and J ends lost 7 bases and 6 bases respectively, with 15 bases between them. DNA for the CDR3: TGTGCCAGCAAGACTCGATTAAGGGCTGAAGCTTTCTTT. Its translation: CASKTRLRAEAFF.

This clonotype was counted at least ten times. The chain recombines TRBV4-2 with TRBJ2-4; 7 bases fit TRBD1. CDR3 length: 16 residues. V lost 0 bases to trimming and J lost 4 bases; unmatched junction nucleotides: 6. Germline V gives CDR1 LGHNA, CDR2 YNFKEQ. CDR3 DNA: TGTGCCAGCAGCCAAGATGGACAGGTGGCAAAAAACATTCAGTACTTC. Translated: CASSQDGQVAKNIQYF.

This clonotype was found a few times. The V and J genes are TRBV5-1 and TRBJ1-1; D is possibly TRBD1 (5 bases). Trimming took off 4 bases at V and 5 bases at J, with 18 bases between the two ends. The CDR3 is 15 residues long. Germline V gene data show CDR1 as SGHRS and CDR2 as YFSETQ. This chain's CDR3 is CASSRREQGGTEAFF. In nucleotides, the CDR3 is TGCGCCAGCAGCCGCCGGGAGCAGGGTGGAACTGAAGCTTTCTTT. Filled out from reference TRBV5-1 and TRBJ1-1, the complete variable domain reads KAGVTQTPRYLIKTRGQQVTLSCSPISGHRSVSWYQQTPGQGLQFLFEYFSETQRNKGNFPGRFSGRQFSNSRSEMNVSTLELGDSALYLCASSRREQGGTEAFFGQGTRLTVV.

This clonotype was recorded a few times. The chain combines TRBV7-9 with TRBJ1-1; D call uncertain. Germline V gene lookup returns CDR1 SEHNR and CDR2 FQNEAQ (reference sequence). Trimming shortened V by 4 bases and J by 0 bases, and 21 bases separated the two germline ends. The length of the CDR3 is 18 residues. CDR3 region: CASSSMVDGRTLNTEAFF. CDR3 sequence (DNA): TGTGCCAGCAGCTCTATGGTGGACGGGAGAACGTTGAACACTGAAGCTTTCTTT. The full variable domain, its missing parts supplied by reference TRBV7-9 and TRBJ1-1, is DTGVSQNPRHKITKRGQNVTFRCDPISEHNRLYWYRQTLGQGPEFLTYFQNEAQLEKSRLLSDRFSAERPKGSFSTLEIQRTEQGDSAMYLCASSSMVDGRTLNTEAFFGQGTRLTVV.

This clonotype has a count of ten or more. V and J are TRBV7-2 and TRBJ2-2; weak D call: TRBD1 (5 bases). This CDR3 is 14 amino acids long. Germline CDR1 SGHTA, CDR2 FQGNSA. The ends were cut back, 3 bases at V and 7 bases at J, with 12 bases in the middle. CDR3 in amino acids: CASSLDISNGELFF. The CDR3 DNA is TGTGCCAGCAGCTTGGACATCTCGAACGGGGAGCTGTTTTTT. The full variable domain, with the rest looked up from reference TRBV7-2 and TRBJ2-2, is GAGVSQSPSNKVTEKGKDVELRCDPISGHTALYWYRQSLGQGLEFLIYFQGNSAPDKSGLPSDRFSAERTGGSVSTLTIQRTQQEDSAVYLCASSLDISNGELFFGEGSRLTVL.